Below, 6 T cell receptor beta chains from the same sample are listed, as sequenced in a study of graft-versus-host responses after intestinal transplantation. These receptors have no identified antigens. Sequenced by immunoSEQ multiplex PCR; TCRdb stores in-frame clones only, minus some. The sample consists of 73,000 or so clones, roughly 89% of them appearing once. The specimen comprised unstimulated CD8+ T cells sorted from spleen or lymph node cells, sampled before transplant. The source of these receptors is a human donor who was the organ donor for an intestinal transplant.

The V call is TRBV6-4, the J call TRBJ2-3, with 10 bases lining up with TRBD1. Germline V gene lookup returns CDR1 MRHNA and CDR2 SNTAGT. The V segment lost 8 bases and the J segment 1 base; nucleotides outside the gene matches: 0. This CDR3 has 13 residues. CDR3 coding DNA: TGTGCCAGCGGGACAGGGGGCACAGATACGCAGTATTTT. This codes for CASGTGGTDTQYF.

The V call is TRBV4-2, the J call TRBJ1-1; 8 positions agree with TRBD1. The trim removed 4 bases at V and 6 bases at J, leaving 4 bases unmatched. The CDR3 spans 13 residues. CDR1 is LGHNA, CDR2 YNFKEQ, per germline. In DNA form, the CDR3 reads TGTGCCAGCAGCCCCGGGACAGGAGCTGAAGCTTTCTTT. Amino acid sequence: CASSPGTGAEAFF.

This chain joins TRBV7-9 and TRBJ1-1, with 9 bases that match TRBD1. CDR1 SEHNR and CDR2 FQNEAQ come from the germline V gene (reference sequence). J gave up 6 bases and V 4 bases, and 12 bases lay outside the gene matches. This CDR3 contains 16 residues. The CDR3 DNA is TGTGCCAGCAGCTCCCAAACAGGGGGCACTGGTTCTGAAGCTTTCTTT. Its translation: CASSSQTGGTGSEAFF. The full variable domain, with the rest looked up from reference TRBV7-9 and TRBJ1-1, is DTGVSQNPRHKITKRGQNVTFRCDPISEHNRLYWYRQTLGQGPEFLTYFQNEAQLEKSRLLSDRFSAERPKGSFSTLEIQRTEQGDSAMYLCASSSQTGGTGSEAFFGQGTRLTVV.

This sequence joins TRBV5-4 and TRBJ1-2; 7 bases are a match to TRBD1. The CDR3 runs to 14 residues. Germline V CDR1 and CDR2: SGHNT, YYREEE (reference sequence). Unmatched junction bases numbered 7, after V lost 4 bases and J lost 4 bases. In nucleotides, the CDR3 is TGTGCCAGCAGCGGCACCGGGACAGCCTATGGCTACACCTTC. It is translated as CASSGTGTAYGYTF.

V gene TRBV5-1 combines with J gene TRBJ2-1, with 8 bases lining up with TRBD2. Germline V gene data show CDR1 as SGHRS and CDR2 as YFSETQ. The CDR3 runs to 17 residues. V was pared by 2 bases and J by 6 bases, with 13 bases of the junction left unmatched. CDR3 in DNA: TGCGCCAGCAGCTTCGGGGGGGGCGCAAGGTACGGCAATGAGCAGTTCTTC. The encoded protein is CASSFGGGARYGNEQFF.

The chain joins TRBV28 to TRBJ1-5, with D perhaps matching TRBD1 (5 bases). Trimming left V 6 bases short and J 5 bases short, with 17 bases between. The V gene's germline CDR1 is MDHEN and CDR2 SYDVKM. The CDR3 sequence is 15 residues long. The CDR3 region is CASSRGTEGYQPQHF. CDR3 DNA sequence: TGTGCCAGCAGCCGAGGGACGGAGGGTTATCAGCCCCAGCATTTT.